The present T cell receptor beta chain was sequenced within a study of blood T cell repertoires in COVID-19. Study at large: Whether acute or convalescent, the COVID-19 samples came from the United States, Italy and Spain. T cells, B-cell-depleted T cells, or PBMCs provided the cDNA or gDNA that served as material.

Original methodology: Reference gene primers were amplified, and this amplification served to estimate nucleated cell counts. The repertoire was sequenced with immunoSEQ multiplex PCR; TCRdb's copy has only in-frame clones and lacks some. V and J calls and clone size follow that table, whereas D and trimming were derived from the DNA. In the table there are some 250,000 clones, around 89% of which are singletons. CDR3 length: 15 residues. The V segment lost 4 bases and the J segment 8 bases; nucleotides outside the gene matches: 9. CDR1 SGHRS and CDR2 YFSETQ come from the germline V gene. The V call is TRBV5-1, the J call TRBJ2-1; TRBD2 matches at 10 bases. Sequenced input: peripheral blood. The clonotype originates from a woman in her thirties or forties who had recovered from COVID-19. The chain's CDR3 is CASSAGAGGPDEQFF. The CDR3 DNA reads TGCGCCAGCAGCGCGGGAGCGGGAGGGCCCGATGAGCAGTTCTTC.